This entry describes one T cell receptor beta chain. At one of its ends the junction is not consistent with the germline gene, which may arise from a read error. These data come from a study of Graves' ophthalmopathy and Graves' hyperthyroidism. The CDR3 contains 15 residues. The germline gives CDR1 SGDLS, CDR2 YYNGEE. The sequenced template was RNA, covering the TCR beta CDR3 region. The workflow started with a first-round RT-PCR run with HTBI primers and then moved on to a second-round multiplex PCR. MiXCR was run by TCRdb on the multiplex PCR reads, yielding one entry per CDR3 protein. The repertoire holds around 660,000 distinct CDR3 sequences, with just over 40% as singletons.

The material sequenced was peripheral blood. The rearrangement links TRBV9 to TRBJ2-2; TRBD2 matches at 7 bases. This receptor was identified in an adult man with Graves' ophthalmopathy. The CDR3 spells CASSLASGNTGELLF. The CDR3 DNA reads TGCGCCAGCAGCTTGGCCAGCGGGAACACCGGGGAGCTGCTTTTT.